The clone carrying this T cell receptor beta chain was recorded once. The sample comes from a study of blood T cell repertoires in COVID-19. V lost 0 bases to trimming and J lost 2 bases, with 13 bases between them. The CDR3 spans 17 residues. The germline gives CDR1 LGHNA, CDR2 YNFKEQ. Authors' data handling: How many nucleated cells were present was estimated from reference gene primer amplification. Generated by immunoSEQ multiplex PCR, the TCRdb table keeps only in-frame clones and is missing some. Clone size and V and J calls were adopted from that table, with D and trimming inferred from the DNA. The sample has around 310,000 clones; approximately 89% are singletons.

The sequencing sample was made of peripheral blood. The chain links TRBV4-2 to TRBJ2-2; D gene ambiguous. The source of this sequence is an older woman with acute or convalescent COVID-19. The DNA for the CDR3 is TGTGCCAGCAGCCAAGAAGCTTTCGGCGGAAACACCGGGGAGCTGTTTTTT. This codes for CASSQEAFGGNTGELFF.